These 14 T cell receptor beta chains came from one sample sequenced in a study of blood T cell repertoires in COVID-19. TCRdb's copy holds only in-frame clones and misses some; the assay was immunoSEQ multiplex PCR. The sample carries 110,000 or so clones, 85% recorded once. Sequencing input: peripheral blood. All receptors derive from a human donor in a cohort sampled during active COVID-19.

This clone was recorded a few times. The chain joins TRBV18 to TRBJ2-7, with a possible D match to TRBD1 (5 bases). The ends were cut back, 5 bases at V and 2 bases at J, with 16 bases in the middle. Germline V CDR1 and CDR2: KGHSH, LQKENI. The length of the CDR3 is 15 residues. CDR3 amino acids: CASSFNRQLAYEQYF. The CDR3 nucleotides read TGTGCCAGCTCATTCAATCGACAGCTAGCCTACGAGCAGTACTTC.

The chain is built from TRBV21-1 and TRBJ2-5; the table names TRBD1, a call not compared with the DNA. TRBV21-1 is labeled a pseudogene. The CDR3 runs to 14 residues. CDR3 loop: CASSKQGSQETQYF. CDR3 nucleotides: TGTGCCAGCAGCAAACAGGGTAGCCAAGAGACCCAGTACTTC.

The J gene is TRBJ2-7, the V gene TRBV3-1 (or the pseudogene TRBV3-2); 8 nucleotides align to TRBD1. The germline CDR1 and CDR2 sequences are LGHDT and YNNKEL (reference sequence). V lost 1 base and J lost 2; bases outside the gene matches: 4. This CDR3 is 15 amino acids long. Written as DNA, the CDR3 is TGTGCCAGCAGCCAAGCCCCACAGGGGGCCTACGAGCAGTACTTC. Its translation is CASSQAPQGAYEQYF.

The rearrangement joins TRBV18 to TRBJ2-3, with TRBD2 identical over 7 bases. CDR3 size: 16 residues. V lost 6 bases to trimming and J lost 0 bases; unmatched junction nucleotides: 9. Germline V CDR1 and CDR2: KGHSH, LQKENI. The CDR3 DNA reads TGTGCCAGCTCCCGCCTTAGGGGAGGGAGCACAGATACGCAGTATTTT. It codes for CASSRLRGGSTDTQYF.

The chain employs TRBV7-2 and TRBJ2-4, with D possibly TRBD1 on 5 matching bases. CDR1 is SGHTA, CDR2 FQGNSA, per germline. The CDR3 sequence is 15 residues long. V shed 5 bases and J shed 8 bases, with 19 bases lying between them. CDR3 loop: CASSLSGSLGDIQYF. The CDR3 DNA reads TGTGCCAGCAGCCTTTCAGGGTCCCTAGGAGACATTCAGTACTTC.

The genes are TRBV18 and TRBJ1-3, with 9 positions matching TRBD1. V lost 2 bases to trimming and J lost 8 bases; unmatched junction nucleotides: 7. The germline V gene encodes CDR1 KGHSH and CDR2 LQKENI. This CDR3 is built from 15 residues. CDR3 region: CASSPEHRGLHTIYF. CDR3 coding DNA: TGTGCCAGCTCACCAGAGCACAGGGGGCTTCACACCATATATTTT.

V and J are TRBV7-9 and TRBJ1-2, with a weak D call TRBD1 (6 bases). CDR3 length: 15 amino acids. V was clipped by 1 base and J by 5 bases, with 14 bases between them. CDR1 and CDR2 (germline): SEHNR, FQNEAQ (reference sequence). CDR3 residues: CASSLDREGFYGYTF. The CDR3 region has the DNA TGTGCCAGCAGCTTAGACAGGGAGGGCTTTTATGGCTACACCTTC.

This clone has a single count. The rearrangement uses TRBV9 and TRBJ1-2; D is unresolved. CDR1 SGDLS and CDR2 YYNGEE come from the germline V gene. CDR3 length equals 16 residues. V was trimmed by 0 bases and J by 8 bases, leaving 20 bases between them. For the CDR3, the DNA is TGTGCCAGCAGCGTAGCTCCGACACCGATGGGAGACGGCTACACCTTC. Translated: CASSVAPTPMGDGYTF.

This chain links TRBV21-1 with TRBJ1-5. TRBV21-1 is a pseudogene segment. The CDR3 extends over 16 amino acids. Here the CDR3 reads CASSKAREYSNQPQHF. The CDR3 DNA reads TGTGCCAGCAGCAAAGCGAGAGAGTATAGCAATCAGCCCCAGCATTTT.

This chain joins TRBV7-9 and TRBJ1-3, with TRBD1 as a possible D gene (5 bases). The CDR3 runs 19 residues. The V gene's germline CDR1 is SEHNR and CDR2 FQNEAQ (reference sequence). V was pared by 5 bases and J by 4 bases, with 27 bases between. The CDR3 DNA follows: TGTGCCAGCAGCCCACTCCTCTGGGCAGGGCCCTCTGCGGGAAACACCATATATTTT. As protein: CASSPLLWAGPSAGNTIYF.

This clone was seen a few times. The rearrangement uses TRBV4-3 and TRBJ1-5, with D tentatively TRBD1 (5 bases). Looked up from germline, CDR1 is LGHNA and CDR2 is YSLEER. This CDR3 has 15 residues. Trimming took off 4 bases at V and 0 bases at J, with 10 bases between the two ends. CDR3 sequence reads: CASSPTAYSNQPQHF. The CDR3 DNA reads TGCGCCAGCAGCCCGACAGCGTATAGCAATCAGCCCCAGCATTTT.

This clone has a single count. This chain connects TRBV19 to TRBJ2-3, with D perhaps matching TRBD1 (6 bases). Germline lookup yields CDR1 LNHDA and CDR2 SQIVND (reference sequence). Trimming pared 4 bases from V and 4 bases from J, leaving 12 bases between. The CDR3 is 14 residues long. DNA for the CDR3: TGTGCCAGTAGTAAAAACAGGGCCGCAGATACGCAGTATTTT. Amino acid sequence: CASSKNRAADTQYF.

V usage is TRBV6-5 and J usage is TRBJ2-1, with 7 bases lining up with TRBD1. The V gene's germline CDR1 is MNHEY and CDR2 SVGAGI. V dropped 6 bases and J dropped 4; count of bases not matched to a gene: 9. The CDR3 is made up of 15 amino acids. The CDR3 DNA follows: TGTGCCAGCAGCCCCCGGGACAGCGTTTACAATGAGCAGTTCTTC. Its protein is CASSPRDSVYNEQFF.

This chain links TRBV10-3 with TRBJ2-3, with 16 positions matching TRBD2. Per germline, CDR1 ENHRY and CDR2 SYGVKD. The CDR3 is 17 residues long. Losses at the gene ends were 4 bases for V and 6 bases for J; bases not matched to a gene: 7. CDR3 residues: CAISGPGLAGGPDTQYF. The CDR3, as DNA: TGTGCCATCAGTGGACCGGGACTAGCGGGGGGGCCGGATACGCAGTATTTT.